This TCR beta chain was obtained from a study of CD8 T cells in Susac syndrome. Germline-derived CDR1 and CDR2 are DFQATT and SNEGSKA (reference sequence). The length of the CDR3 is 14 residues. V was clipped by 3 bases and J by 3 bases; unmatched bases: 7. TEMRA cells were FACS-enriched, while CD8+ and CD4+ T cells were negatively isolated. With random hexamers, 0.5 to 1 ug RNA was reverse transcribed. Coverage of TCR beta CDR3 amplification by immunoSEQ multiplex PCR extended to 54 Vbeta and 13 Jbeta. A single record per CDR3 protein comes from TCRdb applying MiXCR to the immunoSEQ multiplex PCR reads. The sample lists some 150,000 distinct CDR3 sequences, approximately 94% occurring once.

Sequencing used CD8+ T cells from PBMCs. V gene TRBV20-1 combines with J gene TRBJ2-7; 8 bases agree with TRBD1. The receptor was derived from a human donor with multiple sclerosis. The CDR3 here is CSARGDRGFYEQYF. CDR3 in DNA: TGCAGTGCTAGGGGTGACAGGGGTTTCTACGAGCAGTACTTC.